The rows below give T cell receptor beta chains drawn from one sample of a study of CD8 T cells in Susac syndrome. TCRdb called the immunoSEQ multiplex PCR reads again in MiXCR, with one record for every CDR3 protein. The profile shows just over 150,000 distinct CDR3 sequences, 95% to 96% of them singletons. Sequences were obtained from CD8+ T cells from PBMCs. These receptor sequences come from a human donor with multiple sclerosis. Each CDR3 is given with its conserved first and last residue. The order of the fields is clone size, V gene, D gene, CDR3 length, J gene, CDR3 protein, CDR3 DNA. A D gene is named only where the DNA matches it firmly. Where a row states a size, it is once, few, many or the class of an expanded clone; other rows omit it.

>.|TRBV7-9|.|14|TRBJ1-2
CASSPPPTPNGYTF
TGTGCCAGCAGCCCGCCCCCCACCCCCAATGGCTACACCTTC
>.|TRBV27|TRBD1|14|TRBJ1-2
CASSVDRVNYGYTF
TGTGCCAGCAGTGTCGACAGGGTTAACTATGGCTACACCTTC
>.|TRBV15|.|15|TRBJ1-1
CATSRIRESVTEAFF
TGTGCCACCAGCAGGATCAGGGAATCAGTCACTGAAGCTTTCTTT
>.|TRBV3-1|.|15|TRBJ2-1
CASSPPGRAYNEQFF
TGTGCCAGCAGCCCACCGGGACGGGCCTACAATGAGCAGTTCTTC
>once|TRBV30|.|15|TRBJ2-3
CAWILGVGGTDTQYF
TGTGCCTGGATCCTAGGGGTGGGGGGTACAGATACGCAGTATTTT
>.|TRBV7-2|.|15|TRBJ1-5
CASSERSYSNQPQHF
TGTGCCAGCAGCGAGCGAAGTTATAGCAATCAGCCCCAGCATTTT
>.|TRBV4-1|.|15|TRBJ2-1
CASSQSLGARNEQFF
TGCGCCAGCAGCCAATCATTGGGGGCGAGGAATGAGCAGTTCTTC
>.|TRBV30|TRBD1|14|TRBJ1-2
CAWRDRGRGYGYTF
TGTGCCTGGAGAGACAGGGGGCGAGGCTATGGCTACACCTTC
>.|TRBV12-3/TRBV12-4|.|14|TRBJ1-1
CASSSLGGVAEAFF
TGTGCCAGCAGCTCCCTCGGGGGGGTCGCTGAAGCTTTCTTT
>.|TRBV30|.|15|TRBJ2-3
CAWSGARLSTDTQYF
TGTGCCTGGAGTGGGGCTCGACTTAGCACAGATACGCAGTATTTT
>.|TRBV9|.|15|TRBJ2-3
CASSVDGTSTDTQYF
TGTGCCAGCAGCGTAGACGGGACTTCGACAGATACGCAGTATTTT
>.|TRBV9|TRBD2|14|TRBJ2-7
CASSPRDYSYEQYF
TGTGCCAGCAGCCCCCGGGACTACTCCTACGAGCAGTACTTC
>.|TRBV6-6|.|15|TRBJ2-4
CASSYSNVAKNIQYF
TGTGCCAGCAGTTACTCGAACGTGGCCAAAAACATTCAGTACTTC
>once|TRBV27|.|14|TRBJ2-1
CASTLGALSGEQFF
TGTGCCAGCACCCTAGGGGCCCTATCAGGGGAGCAGTTCTTC
>.|TRBV7-6|.|11|TRBJ2-7
CASSAGNEQYF
TGTGCCAGCAGCGCCGGAAACGAGCAGTACTTC
>.|TRBV18|TRBD1|14|TRBJ1-1
CASSPTGGSTEAFF
TGTGCCAGCTCACCAACAGGGGGAAGTACTGAAGCTTTCTTT
>.|TRBV11-2|.|16|TRBJ1-6
CASSLAERPYNSPLHF
TGTGCCAGCAGCTTAGCCGAACGTCCTTATAATTCACCCCTCCACTTT
>.|TRBV30|.|11|TRBJ1-1
CAWSGAAEAFF
TGTGCCTGGAGTGGGGCAGCTGAAGCTTTCTTT
>.|TRBV3-1|TRBD1|16|TRBJ1-1
CASSPGGRGTGAEAFF
TGTGCCAGCAGCCCCGGGGGGAGGGGTACAGGGGCTGAAGCTTTCTTT
>.|TRBV29-1|.|12|TRBJ1-1
CSVGTGRTEAFF
TGCAGCGTTGGAACAGGGAGGACTGAAGCTTTCTTT
>.|TRBV13|.|15|TRBJ2-5
CASSQISSSGETQYF
TGTGCCAGCAGCCAAATTTCGTCCTCAGGGGAGACCCAGTACTTC
>.|TRBV12-3/TRBV12-4|.|15|TRBJ2-5
CASRRGGTEQGTQYF
TGTGCCAGCCGAAGAGGGGGGACTGAGCAAGGGACCCAGTACTTC
>.|TRBV7-9|TRBD1|14|TRBJ1-2
CASSLARDRDGYTF
TGTGCCAGCAGCTTAGCGAGGGACAGGGACGGCTACACCTTC
>.|TRBV25-1|TRBD1|16|TRBJ1-2
CASSEAGTVLLYGYTF
TGTGCCAGCAGTGAGGCGGGGACAGTCTTATTGTATGGCTACACCTTC
>.|TRBV7-9|.|14|TRBJ2-3
CASSPIIGTDTQYF
TGTGCCAGCAGCCCCATTATTGGCACAGATACGCAGTATTTT
>.|TRBV7-9|.|16|TRBJ2-2
CASSPTEGSNTGELFF
TGTGCCAGCAGCCCAACCGAAGGATCGAACACCGGGGAGCTGTTTTTT
>.|TRBV20-1|TRBD1|15|TRBJ2-3
CSARDVRGYTDTQYF
TGCAGTGCTAGAGATGTCAGGGGGTACACAGATACGCAGTATTTT
>.|TRBV4-1|TRBD1|15|TRBJ2-1
CASSPPQGVLREQFF
TGCGCCAGCAGCCCCCCACAGGGGGTCTTACGGGAGCAGTTCTTC
>.|TRBV12-3/TRBV12-4|TRBD2|16|TRBJ2-3
CASSPNWAGGTDTQYF
TGTGCCAGCAGTCCAAACTGGGCGGGGGGTACAGATACGCAGTATTTT
>.|TRBV12-3/TRBV12-4|.|15|TRBJ1-2
CASSLGGGGYYGYTF
TGTGCCAGCAGTTTAGGCGGAGGGGGGTACTATGGCTACACCTTC
>.|TRBV9|.|15|TRBJ2-5
CASSTRGMRGETQYF
TGTGCCAGCAGCACCCGAGGGATGAGGGGGGAGACCCAGTACTTC
>.|TRBV30|.|14|TRBJ1-6
CAWSVRQGFSPLHF
TGTGCCTGGAGTGTACGTCAGGGGTTCTCACCCCTCCACTTT
>.|TRBV20-1|TRBD1|14|TRBJ1-1
CSARTGGTFTEAFF
TGCAGTGCTCGTACAGGGGGCACGTTCACTGAAGCTTTCTTT
>.|TRBV27|TRBD1|14|TRBJ1-5
CASRPSGGGQPQHF
TGTGCCAGCAGACCTTCAGGGGGCGGGCAGCCCCAGCATTTT
>.|TRBV4-1|TRBD2|17|TRBJ2-1
CASSQLSGTSGYNEQFF
TGCGCCAGCAGCCAATTAAGTGGGACTAGCGGCTACAATGAGCAGTTCTTC
>.|TRBV5-4|.|13|TRBJ1-1
CASHEEENTEAFF
TGTGCCAGCCACGAGGAAGAGAACACTGAAGCTTTCTTT
>.|TRBV25-1|.|16|TRBJ2-6
CASSEYGGIAANVLTF
TGTGCCAGCAGTGAATACGGGGGTATCGCGGCCAACGTCCTGACTTTC
>.|TRBV12-3/TRBV12-4|.|14|TRBJ1-1
CASSLGLVGTEAFF
TGTGCCAGCAGTCTCGGTCTAGTGGGCACTGAAGCTTTCTTT
>.|TRBV4-2|TRBD1|16|TRBJ1-6
CASSRDGQGRNSPLHF
TGTGCCAGCAGCCGAGACGGACAGGGACGGAATTCACCCCTCCACTTT
>.|TRBV7-9|.|13|TRBJ2-2
CASSLVDIGELFF
TGTGCCAGCAGCTTAGTAGATATCGGGGAGCTGTTTTTT
>.|TRBV7-2|.|15|TRBJ2-7
CASSFDRGSLYEQYF
TGTGCCAGCAGCTTCGATCGCGGCAGCTTGTACGAGCAGTACTTC
>.|TRBV3-1|.|15|TRBJ1-1
CASSQDLGLRTEAFF
TGTGCCAGCAGCCAAGATCTAGGCTTGCGCACTGAAGCTTTCTTT
>.|TRBV12-3/TRBV12-4|TRBD2|15|TRBJ2-4
CASSLVAGEVDIQYF
TGTGCCAGCAGTTTGGTAGCGGGGGAGGTAGACATTCAGTACTTC
>once|TRBV7-9|.|14|TRBJ2-5
CATRLTGPQETQYF
TGTGCCACCCGTCTAACAGGCCCCCAAGAGACCCAGTACTTC
>.|TRBV27|.|14|TRBJ2-7
CASSGTPSPYEQYF
TGTGCCAGCAGTGGGACACCTTCCCCTTACGAGCAGTACTTC
>once|TRBV27|.|13|TRBJ1-2
CAIRQPSVGGYTF
TGTGCCATCCGACAGCCGTCAGTCGGGGGCTACACCTTC
>.|TRBV19|.|13|TRBJ1-6
CASSLARSSPLHF
TGTGCCAGTAGCCTAGCGAGGAGTTCACCCCTCCACTTT
>.|TRBV20-1|TRBD1|17|TRBJ1-6
CSARDSGRGYDNSPLHF
TGCAGTGCTAGAGATAGCGGCAGGGGGTATGATAATTCACCCCTCCACTTT
>.|TRBV29-1|TRBD2|14|TRBJ2-1
CSVLSVAGNNEQFF
TGCAGCGTTCTTTCGGTAGCGGGGAACAATGAGCAGTTCTTC
>.|TRBV29-1|TRBD1|15|TRBJ1-2
CSVEEQDRDNYGYTF
TGCAGCGTTGAAGAACAGGACAGGGATAACTATGGCTACACCTTC
>.|TRBV15|.|13|TRBJ1-1
CATSSNRVVEAFF
TGTGCCACCAGCAGCAACAGGGTTGTTGAAGCTTTCTTT
>.|TRBV3-1|.|15|TRBJ2-7
CASSQPGRGHYEQYF
TGTGCCAGCAGCCAACCGGGACGGGGACACTACGAGCAGTACTTC